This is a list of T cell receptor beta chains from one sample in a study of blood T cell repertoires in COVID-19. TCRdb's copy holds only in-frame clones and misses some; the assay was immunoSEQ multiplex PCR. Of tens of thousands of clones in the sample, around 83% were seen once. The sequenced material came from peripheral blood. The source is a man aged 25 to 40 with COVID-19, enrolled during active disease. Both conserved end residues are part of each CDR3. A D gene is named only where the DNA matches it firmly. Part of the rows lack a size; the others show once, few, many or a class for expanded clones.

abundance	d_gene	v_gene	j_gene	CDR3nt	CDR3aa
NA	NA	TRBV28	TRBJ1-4	TGTGCCAGCAGTCCCCGGGGGAGTACAAATGAAAAACTGTTTTTT	CASSPRGSTNEKLFF
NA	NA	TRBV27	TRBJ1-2	TGTGCCAGCAGTTTGTCCCAGGCTGATTTAAACTATGGCTACACCTTC	CASSLSQADLNYGYTF
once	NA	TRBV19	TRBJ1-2	TGTGCCAGTGGCCCGAGGGGGGGCTACACCTTC	CASGPRGGYTF
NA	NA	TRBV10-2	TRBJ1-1	TGCGCCAGCAGTGGTATGGGGGCAGTATTCACTGAAGCTTTCTTT	CASSGMGAVFTEAFF
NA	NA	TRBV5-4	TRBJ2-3	TGTGCCAGCAGCTTGAAGCTGTCAGATACGCAGTATTTT	CASSLKLSDTQYF
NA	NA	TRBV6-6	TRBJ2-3	TGTGCCAGCAGTCCGGGGGCAGATACGCAGTATTTT	CASSPGADTQYF
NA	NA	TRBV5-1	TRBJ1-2	TGCGCCAGCGCTTCTCCCAGTGGTAACTATGGCTACACCTTC	CASASPSGNYGYTF
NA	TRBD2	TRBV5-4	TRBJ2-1	TGTGCCAGCAGCCCCGGGACTAGCGGACCGAATGAGCAGTTCTTC	CASSPGTSGPNEQFF
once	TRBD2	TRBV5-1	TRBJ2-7	TGCGCCAGCACCCTTTGGGCGACTAGCGGGAGTGGTGAGCAGTACTTC	CASTLWATSGSGEQYF
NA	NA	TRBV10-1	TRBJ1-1	TGCGCCAGCAGTGACGAGACAGAGGCTGAAGCTTTCTTT	CASSDETEAEAFF
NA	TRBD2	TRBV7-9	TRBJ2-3	TGTGCCAGCAGCCCCCGACTAGCGGGAGATACAGATACGCAGTATTTT	CASSPRLAGDTDTQYF
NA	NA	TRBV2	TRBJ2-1	TGTGCCAGCAGGCTAGCCCTCAATGAGCAGTTCTTC	CASRLALNEQFF
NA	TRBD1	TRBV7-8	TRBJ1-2	TGTGCCAGCAGTCCCGGACAGGGCTATGGCTACACCTTC	CASSPGQGYGYTF
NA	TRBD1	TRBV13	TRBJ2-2	TGTGCCAGCAGCCTCCAAAGGGACAGGGGTAGCACCGGGGAGCTGTTTTTT	CASSLQRDRGSTGELFF
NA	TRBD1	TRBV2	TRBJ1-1	TGTGCCAGCAGTCCCCGACCGGGACAGGGAACTGAAGCTTTCTTT	CASSPRPGQGTEAFF
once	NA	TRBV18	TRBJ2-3	TGTGCCAGCTCACCGGCTAGTAATTCAGATACGCAGTATTTT	CASSPASNSDTQYF
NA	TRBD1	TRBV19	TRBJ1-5	TGTGCCAGTAGTATCGAATCGACAGGGGCACAGCCCCAGCATTTT	CASSIESTGAQPQHF
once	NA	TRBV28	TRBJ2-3	TGTGCCATTAGTTCAGATACGCAGTATTTT	CAISSDTQYF
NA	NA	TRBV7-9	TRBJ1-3	TGTGCCAGCAGCGACACTAGCTCTGGAAACACCATATATTTT	CASSDTSSGNTIYF
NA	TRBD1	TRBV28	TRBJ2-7	TGTGCCAGCAGTCAAGCCGGGACAGGGACCTACGAGCAGTACTTC	CASSQAGTGTYEQYF
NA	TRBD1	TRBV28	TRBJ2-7	TGTGCCAGCAGTTTATTGGGACAGGTCTACGAGCAGTACTTC	CASSLLGQVYEQYF
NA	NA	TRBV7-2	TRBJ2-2	TGTGCCAGCAGCGCCGGGGACATAATTGAGCTGTTTTTT	CASSAGDIIELFF
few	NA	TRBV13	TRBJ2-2	TGTGCCAGCAGCTTAATGGTACTAGGAACCTCCGGGGAGCTGTTTTTT	CASSLMVLGTSGELFF
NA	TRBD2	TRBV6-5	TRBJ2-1	TGTGCCAGCAGAGGGACTAGCGGAGTGAAAGAGCAGTTCTTC	CASRGTSGVKEQFF
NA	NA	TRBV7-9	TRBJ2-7	TGTGCCAGCAGCGTTGGACAGTTCTACGAGCAGTACTTC	CASSVGQFYEQYF
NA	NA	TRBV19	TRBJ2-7	TGTGCCAGTACCTCGGGGGACGCTGGGCAGGGCGAGCAGTACTTC	CASTSGDAGQGEQYF
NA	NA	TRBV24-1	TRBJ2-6	TGTGCCACCAGTGATTTAGGGGGAACGGGGGCCAACGTCCTGACTTTC	CATSDLGGTGANVLTF
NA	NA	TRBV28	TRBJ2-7	TGTGCCAGCAGTGTACCGGGACAACCGGGCGAGCAGTACTTC	CASSVPGQPGEQYF
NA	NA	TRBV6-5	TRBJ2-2	TGTGCCAGCAGGAAAAGACCCCTAGAAGGGGAGCTGTTTTTT	CASRKRPLEGELFF
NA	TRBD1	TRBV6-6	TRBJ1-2	TGTGCCAGCACACCGGACAGGTTCAGCGGGGGCTACACCTTC	CASTPDRFSGGYTF
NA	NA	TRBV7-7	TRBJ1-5	TGTGCTAGCAGCACCCCGGTCTGGGCAGTCGAGAATCAGCCCCAGCATTTT	CASSTPVWAVENQPQHF
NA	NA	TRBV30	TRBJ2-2	TGTGCCTGGAGCGGACAGCTAACCGGGGAGCTGTTTTTT	CAWSGQLTGELFF
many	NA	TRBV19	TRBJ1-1	TGTGCCAGTAGTATTTTACAGGGGAACACTGAAGCTTTCTTT	CASSILQGNTEAFF
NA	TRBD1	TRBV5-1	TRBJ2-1	TGCGCCAGCAGCTCCCGGGACAGGGTGGGCAATGAGCAGTTCTTC	CASSSRDRVGNEQFF
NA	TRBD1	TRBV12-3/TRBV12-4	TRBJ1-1	TGTGCCAGCATCGGGACAGTGAACACTGAAGCTTTCTTT	CASIGTVNTEAFF
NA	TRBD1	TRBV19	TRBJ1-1	TGTGCCAGTAGTGGGAGTGAAACAGGGGCCGGTGAAGCTTTCTTT	CASSGSETGAGEAFF
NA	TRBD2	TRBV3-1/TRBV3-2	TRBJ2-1	TGTGCCAGCAGCGGAGGGACTAGCGAAGTCGATGAGCAGTTCTTC	CASSGGTSEVDEQFF
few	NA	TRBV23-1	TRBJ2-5	TGCGCCAGCAGTCAACCCGGCGGGGAGACCCAGTACTTC	CASSQPGGETQYF
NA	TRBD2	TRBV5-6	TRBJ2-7	TGTGCCAGCAGCCCCGGGGAGGGCGTCATAAGCTACGAGCAGTACTTC	CASSPGEGVISYEQYF
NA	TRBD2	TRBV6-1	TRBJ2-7	TGTGCCAGCAGTGAAGTGGGACTAGCGACCTACGCGCAGTACTTC	CASSEVGLATYAQYF
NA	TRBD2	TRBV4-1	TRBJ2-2	TGCGCCAGCAGCCGTCATACTAGCGGGAGTACGGTCGGGGAGCTGTTTTTT	CASSRHTSGSTVGELFF
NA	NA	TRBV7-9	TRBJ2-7	TGTGCCAGCAGCTTAGCTTCCCTGCGGGGCGAGCAGTACTTC	CASSLASLRGEQYF
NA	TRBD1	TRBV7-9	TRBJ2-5	TGTGCCAGCAGCCATGCGGACAGGCCTACGGGGGAGACCCAGTACTTC	CASSHADRPTGETQYF
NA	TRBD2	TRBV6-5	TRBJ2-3	TGTGCCAGCAGTTACGGCCTAGCGGGCATCACAGATACGCAGTATTTT	CASSYGLAGITDTQYF
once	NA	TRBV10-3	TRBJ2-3	TGTGCCATCTCTCCCCGGGTAGCGGCAACCAATCCCGGCGCAGATACGCAGTATTTT	CAISPRVAATNPGADTQYF
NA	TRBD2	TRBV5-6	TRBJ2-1	TGTGCCAGCAGCTTACTAGCGGGAGCGGAGCAGTTCTTC	CASSLLAGAEQFF
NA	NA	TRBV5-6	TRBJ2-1	TGTGCCAGCAGTATTGACTGGTACAATGAGCAGTTCTTC	CASSIDWYNEQFF
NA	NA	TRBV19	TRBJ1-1	TGTGCCAGTAGTATCACGGTAAAAACTGAAGCTTTCTTT	CASSITVKTEAFF
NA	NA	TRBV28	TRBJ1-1	TGTGCCAGCAGCCCGTCCACTGAAGCTTTCTTT	CASSPSTEAFF
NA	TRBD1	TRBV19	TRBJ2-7	TGTGCCAGTAGTCCCGGGACAGGGCCCTACGAGCAGTACTTC	CASSPGTGPYEQYF
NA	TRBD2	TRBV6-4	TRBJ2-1	TGTGCCAGCAGTCCCGTAAGCGGGAGGGTAGGGAATGAGCAGTTCTTC	CASSPVSGRVGNEQFF
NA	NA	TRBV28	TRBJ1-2	TGTGCCAGCAGTTTGCCGGACAGAGGGTATGTTAACTATGGCTACACCTTC	CASSLPDRGYVNYGYTF
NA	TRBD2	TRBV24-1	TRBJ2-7	TGTGCCACCAGTGATGCACATGGACTAGCGGGACCCGACGAGCAGTACTTC	CATSDAHGLAGPDEQYF
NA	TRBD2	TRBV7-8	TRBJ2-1	TGTGCCAGCAGCTCCGGCCGAGGGAGACTAGCGGGACGGGGGCAGTTCTTC	CASSSGRGRLAGRGQFF
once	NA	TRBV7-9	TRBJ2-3	TGTGCCAGCCCCCACGGCGAGGGCACAGATACGCAGTATTTT	CASPHGEGTDTQYF
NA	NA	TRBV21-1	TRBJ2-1	TGTGCCAGCAGCAAATTCAGCGGTGAAGCGGGAGGAGGTGAGCAGTTCTTC	CASSKFSGEAGGGEQFF
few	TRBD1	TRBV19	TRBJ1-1	TGTGCCAGTAGTCCGGGACAGGGACGTGGCACTGAAGCTTTCTTT	CASSPGQGRGTEAFF
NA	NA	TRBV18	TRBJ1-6	TGTGCCAGCTCACCAGCCAGGGATTCACCCCTCCACTTT	CASSPARDSPLHF